In its sample, the clone carrying this TCR beta chain was seen a few times. Its antigen is undetermined. Sample-barcoded 5' priming and a J-beta primer mix drove a second PCR of about 7 to 12 cycles. TCRdb reprocessed the 5' RACE reads with MiXCR, giving one entry per CDR3 protein. The top ten hold roughly 37% of the sample, which has more than 700,000 distinct CDR3 sequences, about 53% seen once. The sample belongs to a study of blood T cells in healthy people across ages. Study-wide findings and caveats: Estimates drawn from one million T cells were deemed to understate diversity. Higher naive T cell percentage went strongly together with higher TCR beta diversity.

The sample providers were healthy Caucasian people from Russia, aged about 6 to 95. What was sequenced was blood. The source is an elderly man in good health.

In DNA, the CDR3 is TGCAGCGTTGCGGGAGGGGAGGACATTCAGTACTTC. This sequence encodes CSVAGGEDIQYF. V is TRBV29-1 and J is TRBJ2-4; 8 bases are a match to TRBD2. The CDR3 sequence is 12 residues long. Germline CDR1 reads SQVTM; CDR2 reads ANQGSEA. V shed 4 bases and J 8 bases; nucleotides not matched to a gene: 4.